This T cell receptor beta chain was sequenced for a study of OX40 agonist ivuxolimab in advanced cancers. Sequencing was performed with immunoSEQ multiplex PCR; in TCRdb, only in-frame clones are kept and a portion is missing. The table lists approximately 80,000 clones, 80% to 95% of them singletons. V lost 3 bases to trimming and J lost 2 bases, with 11 bases between them. CDR3 size: 14 residues. Germline CDR1 is SGHRS and CDR2 is YFSETQ. The chain employs TRBV5-1 and TRBJ2-5; tentatively, D is TRBD1 (5 bases). The specimen comprised CD4+ or CD8+ T cells sorted from blood, sampled in a trial of the OX40 agonist ivuxolimab. The TCR sequence derives from an adult with an advanced solid tumor such as melanoma, head and neck, liver or kidney cancer. The CDR3 loop is CASSSGQTQETQYF. The CDR3 DNA follows: TGCGCCAGCAGCTCTGGACAAACACAAGAGACCCAGTACTTC.